This T cell receptor beta chain was identified in a study of tumor-infiltrating lymphocytes in primary liver carcinoma. Study-level background: Resecting the tumor surgically was how the patients' primary liver carcinoma was treated.

This clonotype was seen a handful of times. cDNA specific to TCR beta was made from 500 to 650 ng of total RNA, with a constant-region primer employed for priming. Three nested multiplex PCR rounds, a slightly modified ARM-PCR method, built the TCR beta libraries. TRBV1-TRBV30 forward primers paired with a C-beta reverse primer drove the first two PCR rounds, ten to eleven cycles each. TCRdb itself ran the multiplex PCR reads through MiXCR, one entry per CDR3 protein. The sample yields fewer than 350,000 distinct CDR3 sequences, roughly two thirds seen once. After removal of 3 bases from V and 4 bases from J, the junction contained 5 bases not matched to a gene. Germline lookup yields CDR1 SGHDN and CDR2 FVKESK. The CDR3 runs 15 residues. The researchers obtained blood RNA from unsorted whole blood and also extracted germline DNA.

The TCR sequence derives from a man in his forties or fifties with primary liver carcinoma and hepatitis B virus infection. Sequenced sample: peripheral blood. The V and J genes are TRBV14 and TRBJ1-2; 10 positions agree with TRBD1. CDR3 region: CASSQVTGGSYGYTF. DNA for the CDR3: TGTGCCAGCAGCCAGGTGACAGGGGGCTCCTATGGCTACACCTTC.